In this sample, the clone carrying this T cell receptor beta chain turned up a few times. Its antigen is not known. The same CDR3 is also encoded by other DNA sequences in this sample. The whole isolated RNA underwent reverse transcription, so sequencing captured expressed TCRB transcripts. Profiling relied on immunoSEQ multiplex PCR, and the TCRdb table lists in-frame clones only, not all of them. The table has more than 300,000 clones, 10% to 15% seen once. The data were obtained in a study of beta chain features in type 1 diabetes. Broader study findings: Across all four CD4+ subsets, people with type 1 diabetes showed modestly shorter TCRB CDR3s. The study found fewer insertions and more deletions at VDJ junctions in type 1 diabetes patients.

Germline assignment: CDR1 SEHNR and CDR2 FQNEAQ (reference sequence). The CDR3 consists of 11 residues. With 1 base removed from V and 11 bases from J, the gap between germline ends came to 8 bases. The rearrangement joins TRBV7-9 to TRBJ1-1; D possibly corresponds to TRBD1 (5 bases). The sequenced sample consisted of naive CD4+ T cells from blood. The clonotype comes from a woman between 18 and 30 years old with type 1 diabetes. This CDR3 is CASSLGGEAFF. The CDR3 coding sequence is TGTGCCAGCAGCTTAGGGGGGGAGGCTTTCTTT.